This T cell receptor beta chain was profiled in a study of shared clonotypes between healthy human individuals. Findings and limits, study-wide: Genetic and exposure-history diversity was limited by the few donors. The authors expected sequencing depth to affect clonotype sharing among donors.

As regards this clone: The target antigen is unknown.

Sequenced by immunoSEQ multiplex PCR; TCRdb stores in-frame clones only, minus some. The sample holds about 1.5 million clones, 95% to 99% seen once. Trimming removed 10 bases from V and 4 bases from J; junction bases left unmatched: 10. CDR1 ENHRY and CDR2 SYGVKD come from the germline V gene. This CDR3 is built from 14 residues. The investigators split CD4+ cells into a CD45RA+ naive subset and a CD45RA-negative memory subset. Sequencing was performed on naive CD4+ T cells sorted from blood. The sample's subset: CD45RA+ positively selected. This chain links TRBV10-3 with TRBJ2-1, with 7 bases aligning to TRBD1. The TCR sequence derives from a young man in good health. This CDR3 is CATGQVSFYNEQFF. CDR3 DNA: TGTGCCACCGGACAGGTATCTTTTTACAATGAGCAGTTCTTC.